One sample yielded the 26 T cell receptor beta chains listed below, sequenced in a study of shared clonotypes between healthy human individuals. Data came from immunoSEQ multiplex PCR; TCRdb stores just in-frame clones and leaves some out. Of some 500,000 clones detected, about 96% appear once; the ten largest clones hold 0.05% to 0.08%. The sequenced material came from naive CD4+ T cells sorted from blood. The subset was: CD45RA+ positively selected. The receptors here all came from a woman aged 25 to 45 in good health.

The chain carries TRBV10-3 and TRBJ2-2; TRBD2 might be the D (5 bases). Trimming removed 4 bases from V and 0 bases from J, with 12 bases in between. Germline CDR1 and CDR2: ENHRY and SYGVKD. The CDR3 is 16 residues long. CDR3 in DNA: TGTGCCATCAGTGTTTTAGGGAGCTCGAACACCGGGGAGCTGTTTTTT. Its translation is CAISVLGSSNTGELFF.

The V and J genes are TRBV5-8 and TRBJ2-3; D is unclear. The V gene lost 4 bases and the J gene lost 1 base, with 13 bases spanning the gap. Germline loops: CDR1 SGHTS, CDR2 YDEGEE. The CDR3 extends over 15 amino acids. The CDR3 loop is CASSIAPLGTDTQYF. The CDR3 nucleotides read TGTGCCAGCAGCATCGCTCCGCTGGGCACAGATACGCAGTATTTT.

The chain couples TRBV6-1 to TRBJ1-5; no clear D. Germline CDR1 and CDR2: MNHNS and SASEGT. This CDR3 region has 16 residues. The V and J ends lost 2 bases and 3 bases respectively, with 14 bases between them. DNA for the CDR3: TGTGCCAGCAGTGAATACGGGTGGGGAGACAATCAGCCCCAGCATTTT. Its protein is CASSEYGWGDNQPQHF.

This clone was found once. The gene calls are TRBV15 and TRBJ2-1; 10 nucleotides agree with TRBD1. The CDR3 consists of 15 residues. Germline V lookup: CDR1 LNHNV, CDR2 YYDKDF (reference sequence). Trimming cost V 1 base and J 6 bases; bases outside gene matches: 3. This CDR3 reads CATSRGQGAVNEQFF. CDR3 nucleotide sequence: TGTGCCACCAGCAGAGGACAGGGGGCTGTCAATGAGCAGTTCTTC.

The V gene is TRBV7-9, the J gene TRBJ1-2, with D perhaps matching TRBD1 (6 bases). The V gene lost 5 bases and the J gene lost 4 bases, with 14 bases spanning the gap. The CDR3 sequence is 14 residues long. Germline-derived CDR1 and CDR2 are SEHNR and FQNEAQ (reference sequence). The CDR3 loop is CASSPDRSLYGYTF. The DNA of the CDR3 is TGTGCCAGCAGCCCAGACAGGAGCCTCTATGGCTACACCTTC.

V usage is TRBV4-1 and J usage is TRBJ1-6; D is undetermined. Trimming left V 0 bases short and J 9 bases short, with 18 bases between. Germline CDR1 reads MGHRA; CDR2 reads YSYEKL. The CDR3 runs to 17 residues. CDR3 protein: CASSQERGPLGPSPLHF. CDR3 coding DNA: TGCGCCAGCAGCCAAGAAAGAGGCCCCTTGGGCCCTTCACCCCTCCACTTT.

The CDR3 protein is CASSYSNQGARGYTF. Here the CDR3 DNA reads TGTGCCAGCAGTTACTCGAATCAGGGGGCGAGGGGCTACACCTTC. The chain combines TRBV6-5 with TRBJ1-2; 8 bases are a match to TRBD1. The V and J ends lost 0 bases and 8 bases, in that order; junction bases with no gene match: 8. The germline V gene has CDR1 MNHEY and CDR2 SVGAGI. The CDR3 sequence is 15 residues long.

This chain uses TRBV10-3 with TRBJ2-1; TRBD2 matches 11 bases. Germline trimming cut 10 bases from V and 9 bases from J; bases unmatched to any gene: 11. Germline CDR1 and CDR2: ENHRY and SYGVKD. This CDR3 is built from 14 residues. CDR3 protein: CATQALAGAVEQFF. CDR3 in DNA: TGTGCCACCCAGGCACTAGCGGGAGCAGTTGAGCAGTTCTTC.

The CDR3 sequence is CASSLTSTSASTDTQYF. The CDR3 DNA reads TGTGCCAGCAGCCTCACCTCGACTAGCGCTAGCACAGATACGCAGTATTTT. The rearrangement uses TRBV5-5 and TRBJ2-3; 8 nucleotides align to TRBD2. CDR3 length equals 17 residues. V trimming: 4 bases; J trimming: 0 bases; junction bases outside the gene matches: 10. The germline CDR1 and CDR2 sequences are SGHKS and YYEKEE (reference sequence).

The chain joins TRBV30 to TRBJ2-7; D could derive from TRBD1 or TRBD2 (5 bases each). This CDR3 is built from 14 residues. The ends were cut back, 1 base at V and 5 bases at J, with 15 bases in the middle. CDR1 is GTSNPN, CDR2 SVGIG, per germline (reference sequence). In DNA, the CDR3 is TGTGCCTGGAGTGCTAGGCTCAGGGACCACGAGCAGTACTTC. Its protein is CAWSARLRDHEQYF.

The chain has TRBV7-2 and TRBJ2-1; TRBD2 matches at 7 bases. V was clipped by 1 base and J by 15 bases; unmatched bases: 15. From germline, CDR1 is SGHTA and CDR2 FQGNSA. The CDR3 is 15 amino acids. The CDR3 DNA is TGTGCCAGCAGCTTAGTGGATAAGATAGCACCGGGGGGGTTCTTC. Protein: CASSLVDKIAPGGFF.

The J gene is TRBJ1-4, the V gene TRBV5-1, with D unresolved. Germline loops: CDR1 SGHRS, CDR2 YFSETQ. Trimming removed 0 bases at V and 3 bases at J, with 6 bases between. The CDR3 is made up of 14 amino acids. The CDR3 nucleotides are TGCGCCAGCAGCTTGGGGTGGGCTAATGAAAAACTGTTTTTT. Its protein is CASSLGWANEKLFF.

The rearrangement joins TRBV28 to TRBJ2-1; D unresolved. Looked up from germline, CDR1 is MDHEN and CDR2 is SYDVKM. This CDR3 is built from 19 residues. With 7 bases removed from V and 0 bases from J, the gap between germline ends came to 25 bases. DNA of the CDR3: TGTGCCAGCAACAGTTTTAAAATGGCCTACCTGAGCTCCTACAATGAGCAGTTCTTC. It yields the protein CASNSFKMAYLSSYNEQFF.

This clone was seen a single time. The chain couples TRBV7-9 to TRBJ2-7; D unresolved. Looked up from germline, CDR1 is SEHNR and CDR2 is FQNEAQ (reference sequence). The V end lost 5 bases, the J end lost 2 bases, and 7 bases lay between the germline ends. This CDR3 is 12 amino acids long. The CDR3 here is CASSQNPYEQYF. The CDR3 DNA sequence: TGTGCCAGCAGCCAGAACCCCTACGAGCAGTACTTC.

This clone showed up just a few times. The chain combines TRBV10-1 with TRBJ2-2, with unresolved D. The CDR3 runs 13 residues. V dropped 1 base and J dropped 1 base, with 1 base sitting between them. The germline V gene has CDR1 WNHNN and CDR2 SYGVQD (reference sequence). Here the CDR3 DNA reads TGCGCCAGCAGTGAGTTGAACACCGGGGAGCTGTTTTTT. Residues: CASSELNTGELFF.

This sequence joins TRBV11-2 and TRBJ2-3; D might be TRBD1 (5 bases). The V end lost 6 bases, the J end lost 6 bases, and 16 bases lay between the germline ends. CDR1 is SGHAT and CDR2 is FQNNGV in the germline V gene. The CDR3 has 14 residues. The chain's CDR3 is CASSEVQGWDTQYF. In DNA, the CDR3 is TGTGCCAGCAGTGAAGTTCAGGGTTGGGATACGCAGTATTTT.

The J gene is TRBJ2-7, the V gene TRBV5-4; possibly TRBD1 or TRBD2 for D (6 bases each). Per germline, CDR1 SGHNT and CDR2 YYREEE (reference sequence). This CDR3 comprises 16 residues. Trimming shortened V by 3 bases and J by 1 base, and 17 bases separated the two germline ends. The CDR3 protein is CASSWTTGKTSYEQYF. In nucleotides, the CDR3 is TGTGCCAGCAGCTGGACTACAGGGAAAACGTCCTACGAGCAGTACTTC.

The chain carries TRBV19 and TRBJ2-5; no clear D gene. Germline V lookup: CDR1 LNHDA, CDR2 SQIVND (reference sequence). The CDR3 totals 13 residues. The germline V and J ends were trimmed by 3 bases and 3 bases, with 8 bases remaining between them. CDR3 nucleotides: TGTGCCAGTAGTATTCGGCTAAAAGAGACCCAGTACTTC. This sequence encodes CASSIRLKETQYF.

The rearrangement links TRBV28 to TRBJ2-1; 9 bases match TRBD2. Trimming at V came to 8 bases and at J to 1 base, leaving 12 bases not matched to a gene. CDR3 length: 17 residues. Germline V CDR1 and CDR2: MDHEN, SYDVKM. This CDR3 is CASGSGRSYKSYNEQFF. The CDR3 DNA reads as TGTGCCAGCGGAAGCGGGAGGTCCTACAAGTCCTACAATGAGCAGTTCTTC. Full variable domain (missing parts from reference TRBV28 and TRBJ2-1): DVKVTQSSRYLVKRTGEKVFLECVQDMDHENMFWYRQDPGLGLRLIYFSYDVKMKEKGDIPEGYSVSREKKERFSLILESASTNQTSMYLCASGSGRSYKSYNEQFFGPGTRLTVL.

The rearrangement joins TRBV7-9 to TRBJ2-2, with 11 bases aligning to TRBD2. The CDR3 is 19 amino acids. Per germline, CDR1 SEHNR and CDR2 FQNEAQ (reference sequence). The junction had 15 bases not matched to a gene; V was cut back by 5 bases and J by 4 bases. CDR3 sequence reads: CASSPRTSGLDKSTGELFF. The CDR3 DNA reads TGTGCCAGCAGCCCCCGGACTAGCGGGTTGGATAAGTCCACCGGGGAGCTGTTTTTT.

The V gene is TRBV11-1, the J gene TRBJ2-7, with 7 bases identical to TRBD2. After removal of 5 bases from V and 2 bases from J, the junction contained 9 bases not matched to a gene. The CDR3 consists of 15 residues. Germline V lookup: CDR1 SGHAT, CDR2 FQDESV (reference sequence). The CDR3 nucleotides read TGTGCCAGCAGCCAATTGGGGCTAGCGGCCTACGAGCAGTACTTC. Its translation is CASSQLGLAAYEQYF.

The chain employs TRBV19 and TRBJ1-4; 8 nucleotides align to TRBD1. Per the germline V gene, CDR1 is LNHDA and CDR2 is SQIVND (reference sequence). The CDR3 loop spans 15 amino acids. V dropped 7 bases and J dropped 8; count of bases not matched to a gene: 12. Here the CDR3 reads CASTARGPVMEKLFF. In DNA, the CDR3 is TGTGCCAGTACCGCCAGGGGGCCTGTAATGGAAAAACTGTTTTTT.

The chain couples TRBV5-1 to TRBJ2-5; TRBD2 matches 14 bases. The end of the DNA fits TRBJ2-7 better, so the J call may be wrong. This CDR3 comprises 16 residues. Germline V gives CDR1 SGHRS, CDR2 YFSETQ. Written as DNA, the CDR3 is TGCGCCAGCAGCGTGACCGGGACTAGCGGGAGCAACGAGCAGTACTTC. It is translated as CASSVTGTSGSNEQYF.

This sequence joins TRBV29-1 and TRBJ2-3; D is uncertain. This CDR3 region has 14 residues. V dropped 3 bases and J dropped 0 bases, with 10 bases sitting between them. Germline V CDR1 and CDR2: SQVTM, ANQGSEA. DNA for the CDR3: TGCAGCGTTGACCCGATTGCTAGCACAGATACGCAGTATTTT. This encodes CSVDPIASTDTQYF.

V usage is TRBV5-1 and J usage is TRBJ2-1; maybe TRBD2 (7 bases). The CDR3 runs 19 residues. CDR1 and CDR2 (germline): SGHRS, YFSETQ. V lost 6 bases, J lost 7 bases, and 32 bases lay in between. In nucleotides, the CDR3 is TGCGCCAGCACTAGGGACATCTCCATTTTGGGGGAGGGCCGGAATGAGCAGTTCTTC. It translates to CASTRDISILGEGRNEQFF.

The chain recombines TRBV6-5 with TRBJ2-1; D may correspond to TRBD1 or TRBD2 (5 bases each). Looked up from germline, CDR1 is MNHEY and CDR2 is SVGAGI. Trimming shortened V by 6 bases and J by 15 bases, and 15 bases separated the two germline ends. CDR3 length: 11 amino acids. The CDR3: CASSHGTYWFF. CDR3 DNA sequence: TGTGCCAGCAGCCACGGGACCTATTGGTTCTTC.